The clone carrying this TCR beta chain occurred once. This entry is derived from a study of T cells in localized non-small cell lung cancer. Germline-derived CDR1 and CDR2 are MNHEY and SMNVEV (reference sequence). J gave up 6 bases and V 5 bases, and 11 bases lay outside the gene matches. This CDR3 region has 15 residues. TCRdb keeps only in-frame clones here, not all; method: immunoSEQ multiplex PCR. This table holds under 20,000 clones, just over 90% found once. The input for sequencing was peripheral blood, taken before any cancer treatment. The gene calls are TRBV27 and TRBJ2-7, with TRBD2 matching over 9 bases. The receptor comes from a male donor older than 55 with stage I squamous cell lung carcinoma. As DNA, the CDR3 is TGTGCCAGCAGTAGTCCGCGGGAGGGTAATTCCGAGCAGTACTTC. It yields the protein CASSSPREGNSEQYF.